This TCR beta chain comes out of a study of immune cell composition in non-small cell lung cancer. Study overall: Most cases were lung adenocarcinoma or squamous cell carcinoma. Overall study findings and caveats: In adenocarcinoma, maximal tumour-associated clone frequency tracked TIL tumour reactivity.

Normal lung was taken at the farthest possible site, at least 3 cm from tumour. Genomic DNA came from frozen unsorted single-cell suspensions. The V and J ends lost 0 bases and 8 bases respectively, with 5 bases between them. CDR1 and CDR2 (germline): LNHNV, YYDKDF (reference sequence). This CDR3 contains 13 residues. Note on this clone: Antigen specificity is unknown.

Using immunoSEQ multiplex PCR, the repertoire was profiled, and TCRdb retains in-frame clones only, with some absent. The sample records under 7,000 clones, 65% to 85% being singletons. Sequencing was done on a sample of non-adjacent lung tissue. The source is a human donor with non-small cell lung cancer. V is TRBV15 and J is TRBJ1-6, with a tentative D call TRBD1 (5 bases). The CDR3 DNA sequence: TGTGCCACCAGCAGAGACAGGGATTCACCCCTCCACTTT. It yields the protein CATSRDRDSPLHF. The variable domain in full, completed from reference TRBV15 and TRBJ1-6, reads DAMVIQNPRYQVTQFGKPVTLSCSQTLNHNVMYWYQQKSSQAPKLLFHYYDKDFNNEADTPDNFQSRRPNTSFCFLDIRSPGLGDTAMYLCATSRDRDSPLHFGNGTRLTVT.